Presented here are 25 T cell receptor beta chains from one specimen sequenced in a study of cytomegalovirus exposure and HLA in healthy donors. Profiling relied on immunoSEQ multiplex PCR, and the TCRdb table lists in-frame clones only, not all of them. The sample has approximately 220,000 clones, around nine tenths seen once. The sample comprised PBMCs. These receptors all stem from a man younger than 30 in good health and CMV-seronegative.

This clone was seen once. The chain recombines TRBV29-1 with TRBJ2-6; the D gene is possibly TRBD1 (6 bases). This CDR3 contains 15 residues. V lost 3 bases, J lost 1 base, and 10 bases lay in between. Germline V gene sequence: CDR1 SQVTM, CDR2 ANQGSEA. The CDR3 sequence: CSVDSGVSGANVLTF. CDR3 DNA sequence: TGCAGCGTTGACTCAGGGGTGTCTGGGGCCAACGTCCTGACTTTC.

This chain uses TRBV18 with TRBJ1-2, with 7 bases lining up with TRBD1. The CDR3 length is 13 residues. V trimming: 5 bases; J trimming: 8 bases; junction bases outside the gene matches: 8. Germline values: CDR1 KGHSH, CDR2 LQKENI. CDR3 nucleotide sequence: TGTGCCAGCTCAACAGGAGGGGGCGCGGGCTACACCTTC. Protein sequence: CASSTGGGAGYTF.

V usage is TRBV6-6 and J usage is TRBJ2-7; 7 nucleotides line up with TRBD1. The CDR3 loop spans 13 amino acids. J lost 2 bases, V lost 5 bases, and 3 bases had no gene match. CDR1 MNHNY and CDR2 SVGAGI come from the germline V gene (reference sequence). The CDR3 DNA is TGTGCCAGCAGTGACACAGGGGCCTACGAGCAGTACTTC. This encodes CASSDTGAYEQYF.

The V call is TRBV5-1, the J call TRBJ2-1, with 8 bases identical to TRBD2. Germline V gene lookup returns CDR1 SGHRS and CDR2 YFSETQ. With 4 bases clipped from V and 1 base from J, the junction kept 4 bases outside the gene matches. This CDR3 spans 15 amino acids. The CDR3 here is CASSPGTSSYNEQFF. For the CDR3, the DNA is TGCGCCAGCAGCCCCGGGACTAGTTCCTACAATGAGCAGTTCTTC.

V is TRBV1 and J is TRBJ2-7; no check of the table's D call, TRBD2, against the DNA was made. TRBV1 is given as a pseudogene. This CDR3 contains 21 residues. CDR3 DNA: TGCACCAGCAGTCAAGGGAGGTCGGGAGGCTTGCTCCCCGGGTACCGCTACGAGCAGTACTTC. This translates into CTSSQGRSGGLLPGYRYEQYF.

Only one count was recorded for this clone. The chain joins TRBV6-1 to TRBJ2-3; 9 nucleotides agree with TRBD2. The CDR3 spans 16 residues. Looked up from germline, CDR1 is MNHNS and CDR2 is SASEGT. The ends lost 2 bases at V and 0 bases at J; junction bases unmatched: 3. The CDR3 sequence: CASSEWTSESTDTQYF. CDR3 DNA sequence: TGTGCCAGCAGTGAATGGACTAGCGAAAGCACAGATACGCAGTATTTT.

This chain joins TRBV30 and TRBJ1-6; 7 positions agree with TRBD1. Trimming took 4 bases from V and 4 from J; bases not matched to a gene: 7. CDR1 GTSNPN and CDR2 SVGIG come from the germline V gene (reference sequence). The CDR3 sequence is 15 residues long. CDR3 sequence: CAWTAGGRYNSPLHF. The CDR3 region has the DNA TGTGCCTGGACCGCAGGGGGGAGATATAATTCACCCCTCCACTTT.

This sequence joins TRBV14 and TRBJ2-7; the D gene is possibly TRBD1 (8 bases). This CDR3 has 16 amino acids. The V gene's germline CDR1 is SGHDN and CDR2 FVKESK. V gave up 0 bases and J gave up 1 base, with 13 bases separating them. CDR3 in amino acids: CASSQDQQGGSYEQYF. The CDR3, as DNA: TGTGCCAGCAGCCAAGATCAACAGGGGGGGTCCTACGAGCAGTACTTC.

The CDR3 protein is CAWSVRVNTEAFF. For the CDR3, the DNA is TGTGCCTGGAGTGTGAGGGTGAACACTGAAGCTTTCTTT. The chain joins TRBV30 to TRBJ1-1; no clear D. The CDR3 consists of 13 residues. With 0 bases removed from V and 0 bases from J, the gap between germline ends came to 5 bases. Germline assignment: CDR1 GTSNPN and CDR2 SVGIG (reference sequence).

The CDR3 nucleotides are TGCAGCGTTGAAAGGTACAGGGTCGGCAATCAGCCCCAGCATTTT. It specifies CSVERYRVGNQPQHF. The chain employs TRBV29-1 and TRBJ1-5, with TRBD1 as a possible D gene (6 bases). Germline V lookup: CDR1 SQVTM, CDR2 ANQGSEA. Trimming shortened V by 2 bases and J by 2 bases, and 13 bases separated the two germline ends. The CDR3 contains 15 residues.

This clone was detected once. Other nucleotide sequences in the sample specify the same CDR3. The rearrangement uses TRBV19 and TRBJ2-7; 7 nucleotides match TRBD1. Germline-derived CDR1 and CDR2 are LNHDA and SQIVND (reference sequence). With 5 bases clipped from V and 4 bases from J, the junction kept 5 bases outside the gene matches. The CDR3 sequence is 13 residues long. The CDR3: CASSPGTAYEQYF. The CDR3 coding sequence is TGTGCCAGTAGTCCGGGGACAGCGTACGAGCAGTACTTC.

J is TRBJ2-3 and V is TRBV5-1; possibly TRBD2 for D (7 bases). This CDR3 has 14 amino acids. Per the germline V gene, CDR1 is SGHRS and CDR2 is YFSETQ. The germline V and J ends were trimmed by 6 bases and 5 bases, with 16 bases remaining between them. CDR3 protein: CASTPRGPGDTQYF. For the CDR3, the DNA is TGCGCCAGCACTCCGCGGGGGCCGGGAGATACGCAGTATTTT.

The rearrangement uses TRBV7-9 and TRBJ1-3; possibly TRBD1 for D (5 bases). V was pared by 5 bases and J by 0 bases, with 11 bases between. Germline CDR1 reads SEHNR; CDR2 reads FQNEAQ (reference sequence). There are 15 residues in the CDR3. The CDR3 loop reads CASSEYDSSGNTIYF. CDR3 DNA: TGTGCCAGCAGCGAATACGACAGCTCTGGAAACACCATATATTTT. Filled out from reference TRBV7-9 and TRBJ1-3, the complete variable domain reads DTGVSQNPRHKITKRGQNVTFRCDPISEHNRLYWYRQTLGQGPEFLTYFQNEAQLEKSRLLSDRFSAERPKGSFSTLEIQRTEQGDSAMYLCASSEYDSSGNTIYFGEGSWLTVV.

This clone has just a few counts. The chain links TRBV28 to TRBJ2-7; 8 nucleotides agree with TRBD2. J gave up 2 bases and V 5 bases, and 8 bases lay outside the gene matches. This CDR3 spans 15 amino acids. The germline CDR1 and CDR2 sequences are MDHEN and SYDVKM. The CDR3 DNA sequence: TGTGCCAGCAGTCTTCTCCCGGGACTAGCCTACGAGCAGTACTTC. Translating gives CASSLLPGLAYEQYF.

This chain joins TRBV7-9 and TRBJ2-1, with a weak D call TRBD2 (6 bases). Germline V CDR1 and CDR2: SEHNR, FQNEAQ (reference sequence). Trimming took off 4 bases at V and 4 bases at J, with 17 bases between the two ends. This CDR3 is 16 amino acids long. CDR3 residues: CASSWDRDSRYNEQFF. In nucleotides, the CDR3 is TGTGCCAGCAGCTGGGATCGGGACTCGCGTTACAATGAGCAGTTCTTC.

The chain recombines TRBV4-3 with TRBJ2-7; 14 nucleotides line up with TRBD2. CDR1 and CDR2 (germline): LGHNA, YSLEER. V shed 3 bases and J 4 bases; nucleotides not matched to a gene: 5. This CDR3 has 16 amino acids. Here the CDR3 DNA reads TGCGCCAGCAGCCAGGGACTAGCGGGAGAGGGGTACGAGCAGTACTTC. As protein: CASSQGLAGEGYEQYF.

The chain uses TRBV7-9 and TRBJ2-7, with D possibly TRBD1 on 5 matching bases. The CDR3 sequence is 12 residues long. V lost 6 bases to trimming and J lost 3 bases, with 9 bases between them. Per germline, CDR1 SEHNR and CDR2 FQNEAQ (reference sequence). CDR3 nucleotide sequence: TGTGCCAGCAGGTCAGACAGCTACGAGCAGTACTTC. Translation: CASRSDSYEQYF.

The CDR3 DNA is TGTGCCAGCAGCTTGTACCTCAGGGTTAGCACTGAAGCTTTCTTT. It codes for CASSLYLRVSTEAFF. V usage is TRBV5-6 and J usage is TRBJ1-1; weak D call: TRBD1 (5 bases). The CDR3 has 15 amino acids. Trimming left V 1 base short and J 4 bases short, with 14 bases between. Germline V gene lookup returns CDR1 SGHDT and CDR2 YYEEEE. Supplemented by reference TRBV5-6 and TRBJ1-1, the full variable domain reads DAGVTQSPTHLIKTRGQQVTLRCSPKSGHDTVSWYQQALGQGPQFIFQYYEEEERQRGNFPDRFSGHQFPNYSSELNVNALLLGDSALYLCASSLYLRVSTEAFFGQGTRLTVV.

The rearrangement links TRBV6-5 to TRBJ1-2, with 7 bases identical to TRBD1. V shed 2 bases and J 6 bases; nucleotides not matched to a gene: 9. The CDR3 is 15 residues long. The germline V gene encodes CDR1 MNHEY and CDR2 SVGAGI. The CDR3 sequence: CASSYIPQGPDGYTF. DNA for the CDR3: TGTGCCAGCAGTTACATCCCACAGGGGCCGGATGGCTACACCTTC.

The chain is built from TRBV6-5 and TRBJ1-3; 9 bases are a match to TRBD1. Germline lookup yields CDR1 MNHEY and CDR2 SVGAGI. This CDR3 has 15 residues. Trimming at V came to 4 bases and at J to 4 bases, leaving 5 bases not matched to a gene. CDR3 sequence: CASSSQTGGGNTIYF. In DNA, the CDR3 is TGTGCCAGCAGTTCGCAAACAGGGGGCGGAAACACCATATATTTT.

The V and J genes are TRBV7-6 and TRBJ2-1, with D possibly TRBD1 on 5 matching bases. Germline assignment: CDR1 SGHVS and CDR2 FNYEAQ. V lost 5 bases and J 6 bases, leaving 17 bases between the germline ends. The CDR3 contains 15 residues. CDR3 nucleotide sequence: TGTGCCAGCAGCCGCGGCTATCAGGGTGGCAATGAGCAGTTCTTC. It codes for CASSRGYQGGNEQFF.

This clone showed up just a few times. The chain employs TRBV19 and TRBJ1-5; TRBD1 matches at 8 bases. The CDR3 has 15 amino acids. V trimming: 5 bases; J trimming: 3 bases; junction bases outside the gene matches: 6. From germline, CDR1 is LNHDA and CDR2 SQIVND (reference sequence). The CDR3 here is CASSPGGAFNQPQHF. In DNA form, the CDR3 reads TGTGCCAGTAGTCCAGGGGGCGCATTCAATCAGCCCCAGCATTTT.

The genes are TRBV6-6 and TRBJ2-1; TRBD2 agrees at 14 bases. Trimming took 11 bases from V and 7 from J; bases not matched to a gene: 10. CDR1 and CDR2 (germline): MNHNY, SVGAGI (reference sequence). CDR3 size: 15 residues. This chain's CDR3 is CACETSGRALNEQFF. Here the CDR3 DNA reads TGTGCCTGCGAGACTAGCGGGAGGGCCCTAAATGAGCAGTTCTTC.

The chain recombines TRBV7-2 with TRBJ2-4; D unclear. The germline gives CDR1 SGHTA, CDR2 FQGNSA. Trimming pared 6 bases from V and 8 bases from J, leaving 14 bases between. This CDR3 comprises 13 residues. The CDR3 bases are TGTGCCAGCAGTCTGCAACCTACAGACATTCAGTACTTC. It translates to CASSLQPTDIQYF.

Regarding this clone: The germline gene is not matched at one end of the junction; a read error may be the cause. The rearrangement uses TRBV7-2 and TRBJ2-3, with a possible D match to TRBD1 (7 bases). The CDR3 contains 12 residues. Germline V CDR1 and CDR2: SGHTA, FQGNSA. The CDR3 is CATERGTVTQYF. The DNA of the CDR3 is TGTGCCACCGAACGGGGGACAGTTACGCAGTATTTT.